Sequencing of this TCR beta chain was carried out in a study of T cells in Graves' hyperthyroidism and ophthalmopathy. The germline CDR1 and CDR2 sequences are SQVTM and ANQGSEA. The CDR3 totals 14 residues. The germline V and J ends were trimmed by 4 bases and 4 bases, with 16 bases remaining between them. Patients were excluded because of uncontrolled infection, other autoimmune disease, pregnancy or lactation. Used for diagnoses were clinical symptoms, serum thyroxine and TRAb, thyroid ultrasound and orbital computed tomography. It was RNA transcripts that yielded the amplified TCR beta CDR3 regions. First-round RT-PCR with HTBI primers amplified the TCR CDR3 region. TCRdb passed the multiplex PCR reads through MiXCR, listing each CDR3 protein once. The data contain about 510,000 distinct CDR3 sequences, 46% of them seen just once; the ten biggest clones take up about two fifths.

V gene TRBV29-1 combines with J gene TRBJ2-5; tentative D call: TRBD2 (6 bases). The receptor was isolated from an adult woman with Graves' disease, either hyperthyroidism or ophthalmopathy (not recorded which). Sequenced sample: peripheral blood or thyroid tissue (not recorded which). Here the CDR3 DNA reads TGCAGCGTTGTCCTGGCGGGAAGAAGAGAGACCCAGTACTTC. Encoded protein: CSVVLAGRRETQYF.